This T cell receptor beta chain was captured by sequencing in a study of T cell repertoires in cytomegalovirus infection (dated by TCRdb to the late 2010s). In the study overall: Recently identified HLA-C-restricted CMV epitopes, whose presentation resists viral immunomodulation, were targeted by peptide stimulations together with well-studied HLA-B-restricted epitopes. The HLA type of each donor mattered for the analysis, because public TCR beta signatures pointed to carriage of CMV infection along with the matching HLA type. Points the paper makes about the study in general: The ex vivo response was dominated by HLA-C-restricted CMV-specific TCR beta clonotypes, which also provided the single most frequent clonotype in two of eight donors. In both this cohort and an independent cohort of several hundred donors, the cumulative frequency of public TCR beta family members distinguished carriers of CMV infection plus the relevant HLA type.

The treatment or condition label here, explained by the study, means: in vitro stimulation with specific CMV peptide epitopes to enrich CMV-specific T cells. Instrument used: Illumina HiSeq 1500. In TCRdb, the public reads were trimmed at Q25 with fastp and aligned with MiXCR, with productive beta chains retained. CDR3 protein sequences are deduplicated, and each keeps its most common genes and DNA. Present in this sample are about 570,000 distinct CDR3 sequences, roughly 42% of which were seen just once. About 48% of the sample lies in the top ten. As concerns this clonotype: Its recognized antigen is unknown. Per-base qualities were not stored, and no clone one base away is much larger.

Deletion took 5 bases off V and 7 bases off J, with a span of 14 bases between the germline ends. The germline V gene provides CDR1 SGHAT and CDR2 FQNNGV. The CDR3 spans 13 residues, from the cysteine through the phenylalanine. CDR3 DNA only is kept here, 39 bases in frame from base 1. Recombination linked TRBV11-2 to TRBJ1-1, with the D gene uncertain. The sequences come from cultured PBMCs, collected from culture after CMV antigen stimulation. The TCR sequence derives from a human donor in good health (CMV status not recorded). Some clones in this sample may be carry-over from other donors' samples. The base sequence is TGTGCCAGCAGCCCAACTTCCCCCCATGAAGCTTTCTTT. Its translation is CASSPTSPHEAFF.